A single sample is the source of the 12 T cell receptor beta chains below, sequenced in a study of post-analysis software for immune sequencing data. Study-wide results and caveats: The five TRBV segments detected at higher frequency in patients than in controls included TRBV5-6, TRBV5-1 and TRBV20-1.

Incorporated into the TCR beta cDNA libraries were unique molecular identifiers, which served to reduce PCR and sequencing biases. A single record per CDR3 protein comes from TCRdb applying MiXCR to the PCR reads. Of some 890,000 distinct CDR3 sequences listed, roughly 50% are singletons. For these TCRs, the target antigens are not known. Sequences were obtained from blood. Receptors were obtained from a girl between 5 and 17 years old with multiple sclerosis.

This CDR3 is CSASTRGDGYTF. In DNA form, the CDR3 reads TGCAGTGCTAGTACCAGGGGGGACGGCTACACCTTC. The chain couples TRBV20-1 to TRBJ1-2; 7 bases align to TRBD1. This CDR3 has 12 amino acids. Losses at the gene ends were 3 bases for V and 8 bases for J; bases not matched to a gene: 6. From germline, CDR1 is DFQATT and CDR2 SNEGSKA (reference sequence).

The CDR3 coding sequence is TGCGCCAGCAGCCGCGGTGCGTCAGGGACTACCTATGGCTACACCTTC. Amino acids: CASSRGASGTTYGYTF. The rearrangement joins TRBV4-1 to TRBJ1-2; weak D call: TRBD1 (5 bases). The V end was cut by 4 bases, the J end by 4 bases, with 19 bases between. This CDR3 comprises 16 residues. Germline V CDR1 and CDR2: MGHRA, YSYEKL.

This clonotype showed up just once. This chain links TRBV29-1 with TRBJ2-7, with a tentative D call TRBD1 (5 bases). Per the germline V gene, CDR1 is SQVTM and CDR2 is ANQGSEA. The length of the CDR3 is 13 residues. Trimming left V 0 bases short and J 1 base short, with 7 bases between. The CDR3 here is CSVEEDTSYEQYF. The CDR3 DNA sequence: TGCAGCGTTGAAGAGGACACGTCCTACGAGCAGTACTTC.

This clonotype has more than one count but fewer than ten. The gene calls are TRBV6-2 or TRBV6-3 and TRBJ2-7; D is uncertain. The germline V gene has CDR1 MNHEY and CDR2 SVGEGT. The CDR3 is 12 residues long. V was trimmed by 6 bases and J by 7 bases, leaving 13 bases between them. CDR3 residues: CASSQTAFEQYF. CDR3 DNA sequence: TGTGCCAGCAGCCAAACAGCGTTTGAGCAGTACTTC.

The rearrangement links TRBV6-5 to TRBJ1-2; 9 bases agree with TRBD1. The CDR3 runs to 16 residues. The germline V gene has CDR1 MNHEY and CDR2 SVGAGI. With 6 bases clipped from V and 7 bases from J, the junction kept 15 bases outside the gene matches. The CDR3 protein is CASRPPLDRGGGGYTF. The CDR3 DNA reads TGTGCCAGCAGACCACCCTTGGACAGGGGAGGAGGTGGCTACACCTTC.

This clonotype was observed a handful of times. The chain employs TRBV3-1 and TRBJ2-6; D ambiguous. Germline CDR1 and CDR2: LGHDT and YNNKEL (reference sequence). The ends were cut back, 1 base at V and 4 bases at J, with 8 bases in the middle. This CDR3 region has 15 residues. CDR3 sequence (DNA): TGTGCCAGCAGCCAAGTCGGGTCGGGGGCCAACGTCCTGACTTTC. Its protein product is CASSQVGSGANVLTF.

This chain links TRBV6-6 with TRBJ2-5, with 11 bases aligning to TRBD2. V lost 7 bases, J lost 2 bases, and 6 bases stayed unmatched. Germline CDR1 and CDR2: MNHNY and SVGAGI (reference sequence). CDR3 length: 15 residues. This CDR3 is CASIGGLAAQETQYF. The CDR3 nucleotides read TGTGCCAGCATTGGGGGACTAGCGGCGCAAGAGACCCAGTACTTC.

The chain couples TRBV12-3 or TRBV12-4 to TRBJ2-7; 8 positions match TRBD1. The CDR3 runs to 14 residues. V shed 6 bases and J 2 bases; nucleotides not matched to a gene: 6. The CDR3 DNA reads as TGTGCCAGCAGAACCGGGACAGGCCCCTACGAGCAGTACTTC. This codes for CASRTGTGPYEQYF.

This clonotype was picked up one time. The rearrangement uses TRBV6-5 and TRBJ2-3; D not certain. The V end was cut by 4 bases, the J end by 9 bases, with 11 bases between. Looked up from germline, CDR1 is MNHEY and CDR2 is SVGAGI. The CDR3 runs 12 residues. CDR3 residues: CASSSPSSTQYF. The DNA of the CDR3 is TGTGCCAGCAGTTCCCCCTCATCGACGCAGTATTTT.

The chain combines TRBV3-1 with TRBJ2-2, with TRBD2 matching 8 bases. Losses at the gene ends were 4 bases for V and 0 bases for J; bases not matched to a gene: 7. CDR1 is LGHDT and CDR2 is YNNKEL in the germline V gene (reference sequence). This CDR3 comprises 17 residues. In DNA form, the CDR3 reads TGTGCCAGCAGCCCGGGGGGGTTGCGCACGAACACCGGGGAGCTGTTTTTT. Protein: CASSPGGLRTNTGELFF.

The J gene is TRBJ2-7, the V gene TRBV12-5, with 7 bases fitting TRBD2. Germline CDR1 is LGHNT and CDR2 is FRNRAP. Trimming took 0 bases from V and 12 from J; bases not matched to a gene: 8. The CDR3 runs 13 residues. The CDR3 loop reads CASGLVAGPAAYF. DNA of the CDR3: TGTGCTAGTGGTTTGGTAGCGGGGCCTGCCGCGTACTTC.

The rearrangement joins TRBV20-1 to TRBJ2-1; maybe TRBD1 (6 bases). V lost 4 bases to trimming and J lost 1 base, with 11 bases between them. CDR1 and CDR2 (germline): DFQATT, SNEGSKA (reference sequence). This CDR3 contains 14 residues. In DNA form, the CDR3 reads TGCAGTGCTACTGGGGGCAGATCCTACAATGAGCAGTTCTTC. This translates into CSATGGRSYNEQFF.